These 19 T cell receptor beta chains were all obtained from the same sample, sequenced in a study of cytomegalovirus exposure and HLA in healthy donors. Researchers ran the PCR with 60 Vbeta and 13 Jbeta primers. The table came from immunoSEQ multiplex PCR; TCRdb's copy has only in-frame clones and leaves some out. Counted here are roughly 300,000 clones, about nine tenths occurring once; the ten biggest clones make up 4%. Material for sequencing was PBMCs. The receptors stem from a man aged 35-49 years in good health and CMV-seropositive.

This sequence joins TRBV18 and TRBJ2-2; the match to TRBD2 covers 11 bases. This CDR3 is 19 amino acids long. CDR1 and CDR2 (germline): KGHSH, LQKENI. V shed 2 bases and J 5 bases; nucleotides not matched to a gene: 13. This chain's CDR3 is CASSPTIRLAGGSTGELFF. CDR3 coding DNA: TGTGCCAGCTCACCAACAATCCGGCTAGCGGGAGGAAGTACCGGGGAGCTGTTTTTT.

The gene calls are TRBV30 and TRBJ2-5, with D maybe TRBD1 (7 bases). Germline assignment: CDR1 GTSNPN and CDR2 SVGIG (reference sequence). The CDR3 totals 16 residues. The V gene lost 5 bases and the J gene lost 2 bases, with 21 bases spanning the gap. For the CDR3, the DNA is TGTGCCTGGTCAGGGGGGCGCTTACTGGGACAAGAGACCCAGTACTTC. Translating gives CAWSGGRLLGQETQYF.

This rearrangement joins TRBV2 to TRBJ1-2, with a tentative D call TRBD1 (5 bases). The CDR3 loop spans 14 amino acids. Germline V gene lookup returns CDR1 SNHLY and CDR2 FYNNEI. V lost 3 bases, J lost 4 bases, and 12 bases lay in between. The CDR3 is CASSDERDLYGYTF. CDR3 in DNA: TGTGCCAGCAGTGATGAGCGGGACCTCTATGGCTACACCTTC.

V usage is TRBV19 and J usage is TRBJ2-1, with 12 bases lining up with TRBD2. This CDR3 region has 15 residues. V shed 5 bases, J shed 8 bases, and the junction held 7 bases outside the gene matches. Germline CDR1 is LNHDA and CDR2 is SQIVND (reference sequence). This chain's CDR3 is CASSLAGGPFDEQFF. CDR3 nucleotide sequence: TGTGCCAGTAGTCTAGCGGGAGGGCCTTTCGATGAGCAGTTCTTC.

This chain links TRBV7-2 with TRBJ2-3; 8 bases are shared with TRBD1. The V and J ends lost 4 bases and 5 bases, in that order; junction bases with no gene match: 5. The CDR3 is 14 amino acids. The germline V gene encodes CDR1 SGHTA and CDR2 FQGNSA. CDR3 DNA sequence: TGTGCCAGCAGCTGGGACAGGCTCAGAGATACGCAGTATTTT. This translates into CASSWDRLRDTQYF.

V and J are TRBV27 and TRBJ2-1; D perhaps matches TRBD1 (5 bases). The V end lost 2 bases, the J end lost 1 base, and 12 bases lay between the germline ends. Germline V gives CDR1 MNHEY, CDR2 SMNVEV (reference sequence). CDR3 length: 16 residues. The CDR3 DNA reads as TGTGCCAGCAGTTTACAGGGCCGCAGTTCCTACAATGAGCAGTTCTTC. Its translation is CASSLQGRSSYNEQFF.

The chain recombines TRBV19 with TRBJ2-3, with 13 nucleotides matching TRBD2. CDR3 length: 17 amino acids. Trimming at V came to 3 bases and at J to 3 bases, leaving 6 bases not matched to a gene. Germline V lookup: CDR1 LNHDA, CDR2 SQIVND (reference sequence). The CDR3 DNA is TGTGCCAGTAGTATGAGGACTAGCGGGAGTCGGACAGATACGCAGTATTTT. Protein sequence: CASSMRTSGSRTDTQYF.

In nucleotides, the CDR3 is TGCGCCAGCACAGACAGGGCTCCGGATAACTATGGCTACACCTTC. It codes for CASTDRAPDNYGYTF. The genes are TRBV5-1 and TRBJ1-2, with 7 bases fitting TRBD1. Trimming cost V 6 bases and J 1 base; bases outside gene matches: 9. The CDR3 sequence is 15 residues long. CDR1 is SGHRS and CDR2 is YFSETQ in the germline V gene.

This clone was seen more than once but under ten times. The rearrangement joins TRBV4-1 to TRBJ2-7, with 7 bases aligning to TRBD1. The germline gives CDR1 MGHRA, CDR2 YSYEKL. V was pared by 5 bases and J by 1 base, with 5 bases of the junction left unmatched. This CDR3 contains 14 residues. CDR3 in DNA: TGCGCCAGCAGCAGGGGGCTTCGGTCCTACGAGCAGTACTTC. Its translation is CASSRGLRSYEQYF.

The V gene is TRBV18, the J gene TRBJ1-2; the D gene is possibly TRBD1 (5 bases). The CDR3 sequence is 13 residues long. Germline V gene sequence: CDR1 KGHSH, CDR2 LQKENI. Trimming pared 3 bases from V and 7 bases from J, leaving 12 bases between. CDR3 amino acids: CASSPLTEVGYTF. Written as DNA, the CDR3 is TGTGCCAGCTCACCTCTGACAGAGGTTGGCTACACCTTC. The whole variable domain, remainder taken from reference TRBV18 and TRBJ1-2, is NAGVMQNPRHLVRRRGQEARLRCSPMKGHSHVYWYRQLPEEGLKFMVYLQKENIIDESGMPKERFSAEFPKEGPSILRIQQVVRGDSAAYFCASSPLTEVGYTFGSGTRLTVV.

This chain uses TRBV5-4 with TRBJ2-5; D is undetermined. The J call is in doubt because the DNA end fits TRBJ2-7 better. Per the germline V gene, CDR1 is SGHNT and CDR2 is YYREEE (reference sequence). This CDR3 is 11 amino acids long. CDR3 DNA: TGTGCCAGCAGCTTGGGGTACGAGCAGTACTTC. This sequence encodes CASSLGYEQYF.

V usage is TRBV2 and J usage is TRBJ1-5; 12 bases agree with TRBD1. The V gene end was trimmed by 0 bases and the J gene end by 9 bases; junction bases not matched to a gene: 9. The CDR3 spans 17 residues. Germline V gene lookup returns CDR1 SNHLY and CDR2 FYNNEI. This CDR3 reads CASSEARPRDRGLPQHF. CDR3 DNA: TGTGCCAGCAGTGAAGCGCGTCCGCGGGACAGGGGGCTGCCCCAGCATTTT.

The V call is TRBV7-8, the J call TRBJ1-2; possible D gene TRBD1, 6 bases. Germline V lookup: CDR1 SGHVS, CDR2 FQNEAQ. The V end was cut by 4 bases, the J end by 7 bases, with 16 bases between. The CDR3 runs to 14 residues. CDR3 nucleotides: TGTGCCAGCAGCTCCCGTAGGGGGGGCCTTGGCTACACCTTC. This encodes CASSSRRGGLGYTF.

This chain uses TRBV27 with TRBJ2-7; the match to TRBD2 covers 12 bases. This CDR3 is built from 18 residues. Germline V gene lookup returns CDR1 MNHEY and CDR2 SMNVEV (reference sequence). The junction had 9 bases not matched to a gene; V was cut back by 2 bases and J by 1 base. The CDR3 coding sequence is TGTGCCAGCAGTTTACGACTAGCGGGAGCACTTGGTTCCTACGAGCAGTACTTC. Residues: CASSLRLAGALGSYEQYF.

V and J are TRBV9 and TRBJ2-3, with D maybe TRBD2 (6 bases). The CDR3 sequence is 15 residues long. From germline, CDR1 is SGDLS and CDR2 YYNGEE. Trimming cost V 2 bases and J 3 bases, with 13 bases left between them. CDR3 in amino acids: CASSVRASATDTQYF. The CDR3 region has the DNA TGTGCCAGCAGCGTGAGGGCTAGCGCTACAGATACGCAGTATTTT.

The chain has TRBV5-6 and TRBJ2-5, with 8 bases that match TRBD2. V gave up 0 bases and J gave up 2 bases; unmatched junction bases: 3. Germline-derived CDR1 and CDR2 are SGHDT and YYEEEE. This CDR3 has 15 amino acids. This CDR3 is CASSLELAGQETQYF. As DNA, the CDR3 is TGTGCCAGCAGCTTGGAGTTAGCGGGGCAAGAGACCCAGTACTTC. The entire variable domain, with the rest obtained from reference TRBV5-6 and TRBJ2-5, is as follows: DAGVTQSPTHLIKTRGQQVTLRCSPKSGHDTVSWYQQALGQGPQFIFQYYEEEERQRGNFPDRFSGHQFPNYSSELNVNALLLGDSALYLCASSLELAGQETQYFGPGTRLLVL.

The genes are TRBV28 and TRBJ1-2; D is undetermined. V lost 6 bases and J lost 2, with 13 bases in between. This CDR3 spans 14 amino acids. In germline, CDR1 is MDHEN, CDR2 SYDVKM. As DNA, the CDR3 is TGTGCCAGCAGCCTACTTGGCAGGAACTATGGCTACACCTTC. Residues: CASSLLGRNYGYTF.

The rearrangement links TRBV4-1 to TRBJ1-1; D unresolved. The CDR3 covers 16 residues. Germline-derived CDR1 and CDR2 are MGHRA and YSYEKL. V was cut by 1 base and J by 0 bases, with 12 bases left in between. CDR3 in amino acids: CASSQGAPPMNTEAFF. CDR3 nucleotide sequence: TGCGCCAGCAGCCAAGGAGCCCCTCCAATGAACACTGAAGCTTTCTTT.

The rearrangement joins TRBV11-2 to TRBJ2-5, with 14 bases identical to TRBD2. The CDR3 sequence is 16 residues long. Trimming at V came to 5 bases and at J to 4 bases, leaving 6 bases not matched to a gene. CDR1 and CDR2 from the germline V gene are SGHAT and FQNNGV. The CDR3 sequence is CASSPTGTSGRETQYF. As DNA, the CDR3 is TGTGCCAGCAGCCCCACCGGGACTAGCGGGAGAGAGACCCAGTACTTC.